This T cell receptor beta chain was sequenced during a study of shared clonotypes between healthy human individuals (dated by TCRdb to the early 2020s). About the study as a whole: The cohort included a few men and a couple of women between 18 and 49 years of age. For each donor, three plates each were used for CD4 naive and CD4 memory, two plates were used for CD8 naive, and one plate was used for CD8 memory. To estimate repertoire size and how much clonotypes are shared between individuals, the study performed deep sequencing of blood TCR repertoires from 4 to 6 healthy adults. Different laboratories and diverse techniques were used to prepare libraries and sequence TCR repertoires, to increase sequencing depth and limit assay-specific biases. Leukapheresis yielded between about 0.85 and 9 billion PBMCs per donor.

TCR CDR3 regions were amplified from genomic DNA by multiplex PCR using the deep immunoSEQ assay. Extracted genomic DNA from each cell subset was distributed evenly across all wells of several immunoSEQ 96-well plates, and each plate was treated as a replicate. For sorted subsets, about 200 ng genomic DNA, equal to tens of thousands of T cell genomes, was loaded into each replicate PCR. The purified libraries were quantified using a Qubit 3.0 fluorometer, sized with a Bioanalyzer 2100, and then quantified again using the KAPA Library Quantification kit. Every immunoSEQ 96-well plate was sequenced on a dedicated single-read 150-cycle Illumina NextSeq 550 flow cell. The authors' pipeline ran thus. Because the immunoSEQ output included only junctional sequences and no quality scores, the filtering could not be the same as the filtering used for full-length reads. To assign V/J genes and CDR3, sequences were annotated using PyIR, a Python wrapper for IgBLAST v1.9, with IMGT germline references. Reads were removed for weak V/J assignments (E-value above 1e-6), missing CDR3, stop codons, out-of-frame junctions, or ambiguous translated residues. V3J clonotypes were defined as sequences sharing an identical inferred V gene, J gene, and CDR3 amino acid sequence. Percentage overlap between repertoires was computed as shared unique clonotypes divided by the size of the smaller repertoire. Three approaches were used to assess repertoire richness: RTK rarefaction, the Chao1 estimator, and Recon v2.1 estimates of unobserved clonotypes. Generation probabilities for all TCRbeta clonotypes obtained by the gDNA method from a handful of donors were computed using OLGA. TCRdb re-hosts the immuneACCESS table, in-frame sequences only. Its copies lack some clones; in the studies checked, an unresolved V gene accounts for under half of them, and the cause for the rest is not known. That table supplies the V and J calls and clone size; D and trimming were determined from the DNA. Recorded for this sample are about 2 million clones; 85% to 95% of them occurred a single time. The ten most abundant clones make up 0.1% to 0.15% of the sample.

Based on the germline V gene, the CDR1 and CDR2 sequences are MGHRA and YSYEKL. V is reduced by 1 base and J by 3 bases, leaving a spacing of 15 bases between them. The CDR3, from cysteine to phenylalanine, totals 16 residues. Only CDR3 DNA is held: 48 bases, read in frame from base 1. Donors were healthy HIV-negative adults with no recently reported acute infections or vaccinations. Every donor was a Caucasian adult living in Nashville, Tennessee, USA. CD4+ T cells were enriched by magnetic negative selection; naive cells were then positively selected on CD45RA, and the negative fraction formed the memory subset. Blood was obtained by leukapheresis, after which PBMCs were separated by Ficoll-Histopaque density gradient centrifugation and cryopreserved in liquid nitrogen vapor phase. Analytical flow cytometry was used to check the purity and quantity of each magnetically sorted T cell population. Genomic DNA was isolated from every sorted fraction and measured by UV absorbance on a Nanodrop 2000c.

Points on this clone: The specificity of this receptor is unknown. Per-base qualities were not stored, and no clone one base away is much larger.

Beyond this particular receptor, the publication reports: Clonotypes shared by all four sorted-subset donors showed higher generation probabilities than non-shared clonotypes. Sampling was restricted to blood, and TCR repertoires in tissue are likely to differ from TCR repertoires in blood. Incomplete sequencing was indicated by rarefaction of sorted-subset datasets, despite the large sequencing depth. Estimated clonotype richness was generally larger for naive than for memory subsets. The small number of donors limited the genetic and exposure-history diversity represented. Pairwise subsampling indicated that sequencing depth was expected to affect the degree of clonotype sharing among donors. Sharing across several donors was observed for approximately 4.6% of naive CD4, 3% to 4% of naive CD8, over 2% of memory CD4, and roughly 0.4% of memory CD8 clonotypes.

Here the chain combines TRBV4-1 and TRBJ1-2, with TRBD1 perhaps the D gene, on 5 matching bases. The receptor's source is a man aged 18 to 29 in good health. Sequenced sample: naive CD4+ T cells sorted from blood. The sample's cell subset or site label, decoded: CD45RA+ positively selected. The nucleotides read TGCGCCAGCAGCCAAGGAAAGGGGAGGTACGACTATGGCTACACCTTC. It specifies CASSQGKGRYDYGYTF.